Listed here are 11 T cell receptor beta chains from one sample, sequenced in a study of blood T cell repertoires in COVID-19. TCRdb keeps only in-frame clones here, not all; method: immunoSEQ multiplex PCR. Here the sample spans approximately 120,000 clones, just under 90% being singletons. Sequences were obtained from peripheral blood. All receptors come from a human donor in a cohort sampled during active COVID-19.

This clone was counted a few times. The chain carries TRBV7-9 and TRBJ2-3; perhaps TRBD2 as D (7 bases). Trimming left V 6 bases short and J 2 bases short, with 15 bases between. Germline assignment: CDR1 SEHNR and CDR2 FQNEAQ (reference sequence). The CDR3 runs 15 residues. DNA for the CDR3: TGTGCCAGCAGTAAAATGGGGGGGCACACAGATACGCAGTATTTT. Its protein product is CASSKMGGHTDTQYF.

The chain has TRBV5-1 and TRBJ2-5; D unclear. V was pared by 4 bases and J by 2 bases, with 3 bases between. Germline CDR1 is SGHRS and CDR2 is YFSETQ. The CDR3 covers 11 residues. The CDR3, as DNA: TGCGCCAGCAGCGTACAAGAGACCCAGTACTTC. This codes for CASSVQETQYF.

This clone was found once. The chain uses TRBV18 and TRBJ2-7; TRBD1 is a possible D gene (8 bases). Germline CDR1 KGHSH, CDR2 LQKENI. The CDR3 runs 16 residues. V lost 3 bases to trimming and J lost 2 bases, with 17 bases between them. DNA of the CDR3: TGTGCCAGCTCACCCCTGGGGGGGACAGGTGCCTACGAGCAGTACTTC. Translating gives CASSPLGGTGAYEQYF. The variable domain in full, completed from reference TRBV18 and TRBJ2-7, reads NAGVMQNPRHLVRRRGQEARLRCSPMKGHSHVYWYRQLPEEGLKFMVYLQKENIIDESGMPKERFSAEFPKEGPSILRIQQVVRGDSAAYFCASSPLGGTGAYEQYFGPGTRLTVT.

The chain recombines TRBV25-1 with TRBJ1-3; 7 nucleotides align to TRBD1. J lost 0 bases, V lost 6 bases, and 8 bases had no gene match. The CDR3 consists of 16 residues. CDR1 is MGHDK and CDR2 is SYGVNS in the germline V gene. This chain's CDR3 is CASSSKGGYSGNTIYF. The CDR3 coding sequence is TGTGCCAGCAGCTCCAAAGGGGGCTACTCTGGAAACACCATATATTTT.

The chain carries TRBV3-1 (or the pseudogene TRBV3-2) and TRBJ2-5, with 7 bases identical to TRBD1. This CDR3 region has 15 residues. V dropped 3 bases and J dropped 3; count of bases not matched to a gene: 7. The germline V gene has CDR1 LGHDT and CDR2 YNNKEL (reference sequence). CDR3 region: CASSHRQGWKETQYF. For the CDR3, the DNA is TGTGCCAGCAGCCATCGACAGGGTTGGAAAGAGACCCAGTACTTC.

CDR3 bases: TGTGCCAGCTCCAAGGGGCTCGACACCGGGGAGCTGTTTTTT. The encoded protein is CASSKGLDTGELFF. The V gene is TRBV2, the J gene TRBJ2-2; D may be TRBD1 (5 bases). Germline-derived CDR1 and CDR2 are SNHLY and FYNNEI. The CDR3 has 14 amino acids. Trimming removed 8 bases from V and 3 bases from J, with 13 bases in between.

The rearrangement joins TRBV7-9 to TRBJ2-5, with D tentatively TRBD1 (5 bases). CDR1 is SEHNR, CDR2 FQNEAQ, per germline (reference sequence). The CDR3 extends over 14 amino acids. V dropped 2 bases and J dropped 5 bases, with 12 bases sitting between them. CDR3 in DNA: TGTGCCAGCAGCTTACAGGGTCGTAGCGAGACCCAGTACTTC. Its protein product is CASSLQGRSETQYF.

About this clone: Its ends do not fully match the called genes, so a read error is possible. The V and J genes are TRBV6-5 and TRBJ1-1; tentative D call: TRBD1 (5 bases). The CDR3 is 15 residues long. Germline assignment: CDR1 MNHEY and CDR2 SVGAGI. The CDR3 loop is CASSSSGGLKTEAFF. The DNA of the CDR3 is TGTGCCAGCAGTTCGTCTGGGGGGTTGAAAACTGAAGCTTTCTTT.

The rearrangement joins TRBV5-8 to TRBJ2-7; 8 nucleotides align to TRBD1. The germline CDR1 and CDR2 sequences are SGHTS and YDEGEE. J was trimmed by 7 bases and V by 0 bases; bases with no gene match: 12. The CDR3 contains 16 residues. CDR3 sequence: CASSLVRGTGGVEQYF. DNA of the CDR3: TGTGCCAGCAGCTTGGTTCGTGGGACAGGTGGTGTTGAGCAGTACTTC.

V usage is TRBV5-8 and J usage is TRBJ1-2; no definite D call. CDR3 length: 14 residues. V lost 4 bases to trimming and J lost 0 bases, with 10 bases between them. CDR1 and CDR2 (germline): SGHTS, YDEGEE. The CDR3 protein is CASSAGLANYGYTF. In DNA form, the CDR3 reads TGTGCCAGCAGCGCCGGCCTAGCTAACTATGGCTACACCTTC. The variable domain in full, with the rest retrieved from reference TRBV5-8 and TRBJ1-2, is EAGVTQSPTHLIKTRGQQATLRCSPISGHTSVYWYQQALGLGLQFLLWYDEGEERNRGNFPPRFSGRQFPNYSSELNVNALELEDSALYLCASSAGLANYGYTFGSGTRLTVV.

The J gene is TRBJ1-1, the V gene TRBV24-1; the D gene is possibly TRBD1 (5 bases). In germline, CDR1 is KGHDR, CDR2 SFDVKD. This CDR3 is 18 amino acids long. V lost 1 base and J lost 1, with 18 bases in between. The DNA of the CDR3 is TGTGCCACCAGTGATTTACGGGGCCTTAGGGAGGGGAACACTGAAGCTTTCTTT. This encodes CATSDLRGLREGNTEAFF.